This T cell receptor beta chain is from a study of cytomegalovirus exposure and HLA in healthy donors. The V end was cut by 7 bases, the J end by 2 bases, with 24 bases between. CDR1 SNHLY and CDR2 FYNNEI come from the germline V gene. The CDR3 contains 18 residues. Vbeta (60) and Jbeta (13) primers were used in the PCR. TCRdb's table, derived via immunoSEQ multiplex PCR, lists solely in-frame clones and lacks some. The sample has some 90,000 clones; 60% to 80% are singletons. Notes on this clone: The antigen remains undetermined.

Findings and caveats of the study: The classifier, whose performance was assessed in both the original and validation cohorts, reportedly diagnosed cytomegalovirus status with high specificity and sensitivity. The authors enumerated roughly 180 TCR beta chains as linked to cytomegalovirus. Later analysis identified a missense DCLRE1C variant that was linked to TCR beta V- and J-gene trimming. By HLA locus, TCR association rates varied in a later analysis, with DRB1 showing the most and HLA-C the fewest.

Specimen: PBMCs. The chain employs TRBV2 and TRBJ1-5, with no clear D. This sequence was found in a female donor in good health and CMV-seronegative. The CDR3 nucleotides are TGTGCCAGCAAAGGGTTTGGCGGAGGGCCCAGCGGCAATCAGCCCCAGCATTTT. The encoded protein is CASKGFGGGPSGNQPQHF.